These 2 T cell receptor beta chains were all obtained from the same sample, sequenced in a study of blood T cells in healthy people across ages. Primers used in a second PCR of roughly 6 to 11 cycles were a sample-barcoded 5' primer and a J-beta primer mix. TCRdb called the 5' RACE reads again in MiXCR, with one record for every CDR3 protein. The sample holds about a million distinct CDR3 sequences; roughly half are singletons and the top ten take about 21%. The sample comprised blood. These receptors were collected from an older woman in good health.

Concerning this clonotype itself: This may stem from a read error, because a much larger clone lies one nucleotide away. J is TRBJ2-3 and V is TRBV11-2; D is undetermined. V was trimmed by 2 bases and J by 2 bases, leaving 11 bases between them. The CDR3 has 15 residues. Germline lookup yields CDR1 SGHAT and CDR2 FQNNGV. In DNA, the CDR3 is TGTGCCAGCAGCTTAATCGGATCTTTCACAGATACGCAGTATTTT. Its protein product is CASSLIGSFTDTQYF.

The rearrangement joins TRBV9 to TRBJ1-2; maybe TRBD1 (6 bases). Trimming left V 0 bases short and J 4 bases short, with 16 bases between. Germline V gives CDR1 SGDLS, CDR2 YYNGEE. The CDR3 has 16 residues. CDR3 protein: CASSVGRGAAGYGYTF. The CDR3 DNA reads TGTGCCAGCAGCGTAGGCCGGGGGGCCGCCGGCTATGGCTACACCTTC.